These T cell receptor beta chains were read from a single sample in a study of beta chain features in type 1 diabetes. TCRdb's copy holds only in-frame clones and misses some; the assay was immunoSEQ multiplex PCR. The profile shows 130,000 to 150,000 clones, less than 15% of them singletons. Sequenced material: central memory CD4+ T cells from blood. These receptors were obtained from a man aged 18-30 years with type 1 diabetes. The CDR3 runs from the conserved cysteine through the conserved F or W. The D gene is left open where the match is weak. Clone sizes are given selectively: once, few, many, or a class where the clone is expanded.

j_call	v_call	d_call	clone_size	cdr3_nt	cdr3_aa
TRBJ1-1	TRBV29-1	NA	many	TGCAGCGTTGAAAACACTGAAGCTTTCTTT	CSVENTEAFF
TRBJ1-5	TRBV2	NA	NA	TGTGCCAGCACCCCAGGGGATGGCAATCAGCCCCAGCATTTT	CASTPGDGNQPQHF
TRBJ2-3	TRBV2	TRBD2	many	TGTGCCAGCAGCAGCGGGGTCACCCAAGGCACAGATACGCAGTATTTT	CASSSGVTQGTDTQYF
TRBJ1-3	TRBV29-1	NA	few	TGCAGCGTTGAAGATCTCAGGGTCTCGGGAAACACCATATATTTT	CSVEDLRVSGNTIYF
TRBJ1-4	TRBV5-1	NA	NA	TGCGCCAGCAGCTTGGCGGGGGCGTCTCGGGAAAAACTGTTTTTT	CASSLAGASREKLFF
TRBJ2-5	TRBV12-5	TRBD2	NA	TGTGCTAGTGGTTTCTCGGCGGGGGGCCGCGGAGAGACCCAGTACTTC	CASGFSAGGRGETQYF
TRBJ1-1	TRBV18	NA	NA	TGTGCCAGCTCACCGGTGGTCGGGTCGATCGCAATGAACACTGAAGCTTTCTTT	CASSPVVGSIAMNTEAFF
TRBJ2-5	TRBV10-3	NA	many	TGTGCCACGAGGGTCTGTAGGGGGTACTTC	CATRVCRGYF
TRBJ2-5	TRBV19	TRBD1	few	TGTGCCAGTAGTCTAGGGGACAGCCGGGAGACCCAGTACTTC	CASSLGDSRETQYF
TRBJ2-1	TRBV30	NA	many	TGTGCCTGGAGTGTTCGTGAGCAGTTCTTC	CAWSVREQFF
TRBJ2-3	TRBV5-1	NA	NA	TGCGCCAGCAGCTTGGGGACACTAAATACGCAGTATTTT	CASSLGTLNTQYF
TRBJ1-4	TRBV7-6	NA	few	TGTGCCAGCAGCTTATATGGGGGCCTGGATGAAAAACTGTTTTTT	CASSLYGGLDEKLFF
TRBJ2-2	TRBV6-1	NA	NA	TGTGCCAGCAGTGAACCTAGCACTGGGGAGCTGTTTTTT	CASSEPSTGELFF
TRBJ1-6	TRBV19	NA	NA	TGTGCCAGTAGTATGGAGGGCAACCTCCACTTT	CASSMEGNLHF
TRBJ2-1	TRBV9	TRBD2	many	TGTGCCAGCAGCGTAGCGCCTAGCGGGGACCGTGAGCAGTTCTTC	CASSVAPSGDREQFF
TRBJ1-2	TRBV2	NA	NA	TGTGCCAGCAGCGCGGGACTCACCGGCTACACCTTC	CASSAGLTGYTF
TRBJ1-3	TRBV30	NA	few	TGTGCCTGGAGTAAGGGCTCTGGAAACACCATATATTTT	CAWSKGSGNTIYF
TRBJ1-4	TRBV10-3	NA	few	TGTGCCATCAGCCAGGGAGGTTCGGAAAAACTGTTTTTT	CAISQGGSEKLFF
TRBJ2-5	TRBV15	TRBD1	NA	TGTGCCACCAGCAGATCCACAGGGGTGCAAGAGACCCAGTACTTC	CATSRSTGVQETQYF
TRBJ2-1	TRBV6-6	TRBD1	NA	TGTGCCACCGGGACAGGGGGGGCCTACAATGAGCAGTTCTTC	CATGTGGAYNEQFF
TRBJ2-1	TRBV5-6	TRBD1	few	TGTGCCAGCAGTAACACAGGGGGAAATGGCCAGTTCTTC	CASSNTGGNGQFF
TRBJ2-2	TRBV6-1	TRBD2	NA	TGTGCCAGCAGTGAACTAGCGGGGCACACCGGGGAGCTGTTTTTT	CASSELAGHTGELFF
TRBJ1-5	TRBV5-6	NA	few	TGTGCCAGCAGCTTGGGAGGTCTTAGCAATCAGCCCCAGCATTTT	CASSLGGLSNQPQHF
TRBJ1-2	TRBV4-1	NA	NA	TGCGCCAGCAGCCAAGATAGGAGGGAGAGGTATGGCTACACCTTC	CASSQDRRERYGYTF